A single sample is the source of the 32 T cell receptor beta chains below, sequenced in a study of T cell clonality in common variable immunodeficiency (dated by TCRdb to 2013 to 2016). Library generation was performed with the immunoSEQ multiplex PCR assay. Imported from immuneACCESS, the table was reduced by TCRdb to in-frame sequences with V and J called. These copies leave out some clones; in studies compared against another copy, an unresolved V gene accounts for under half, and the cause of the remainder is not known. The data for this sample show about 60,000 clones, each detected more than once. Roughly 1.6% of the sample is held by the ten biggest clonotypes. Sequencing was carried out using peripheral blood mononuclear cells. The receptors were sampled from a person aged 18-69 years in good health.

This clone was picked up many times. Sequencing ends 3 residues short of the CDR3 end; the germline J gene provides the rest. V usage is TRBV5-1 and J usage is TRBJ2-3, with 8 bases lining up with TRBD2. V lost 0 bases to trimming and J lost 6 bases; unmatched junction nucleotides: 6. This CDR3 region has 15 residues. Germline V gene data show CDR1 as SGHRS and CDR2 as YFSETQ. CDR3 region: CASSLASGSSDTQYF. The covered CDR3 bases are TGCGCCAGCAGCTTGGCAAGCGGGAGCTCGGATACG.

The table lists this clone with many counts. The CDR3 goes on 3 residues after the read ends, and that part is filled in from the germline J gene. V gene TRBV7-3 combines with J gene TRBJ1-2; D might be TRBD1 (5 bases). V gave up 5 bases and J gave up 0 bases, with 13 bases separating them. This CDR3 is built from 15 residues. Germline V lookup: CDR1 SGHTA, CDR2 FQGTGA. The CDR3 sequence: CASSKDDSSNYGYTF. The sequenced CDR3 bases are TGTGCCAGCAGCAAAGACGACAGCTCTAACTATGGC. The full variable domain, with the rest looked up from reference TRBV7-3 and TRBJ1-2, is GAGVSQTPSNKVTEKGKYVELRCDPISGHTALYWYRQSLGQGPEFLIYFQGTGAADDSGLPNDRFFAVRPEGSVSTLKIQRTERGDSAVYLCASSKDDSSNYGYTFGSGTRLTVV.

CDR3 sequence reads: CASSPSRNRGQVYGYTF. The sequenced CDR3 bases are TGTGCCAGCTCACCAAGTCGTAACAGGGGGCAGGTCTATGGC. The J gene is TRBJ1-2, the V gene TRBV18; 9 bases map to TRBD1. The read is 3 residues too short to cover the CDR3 end, so that end is filled in from the germline J gene. V trimming: 2 bases; J trimming: 4 bases; junction bases outside the gene matches: 11. CDR1 and CDR2 (germline): KGHSH, LQKENI. The CDR3 spans 17 residues.

This clone appeared many times. With the read ending 3 residues before the CDR3 end, the germline J gene is used to fill in that end. The rearrangement links TRBV5-1 to TRBJ2-7, with 7 nucleotides matching TRBD2. The CDR3 spans 15 residues. In germline, CDR1 is SGHRS, CDR2 YFSETQ. The V and J ends lost 0 bases and 6 bases, in that order; junction bases with no gene match: 9. CDR3 sequence reads: CASSLGPAGDREQYF. CDR3 DNA, as far as it was read: TGCGCCAGCAGCTTGGGGCCGGCGGGGGATCGCGAG.

This clone was observed many times. The read terminates 3 residues before the CDR3 end, so the remaining end is supplied by the germline J gene. The chain carries TRBV2 and TRBJ1-1; weak D call: TRBD1 (5 bases). The V gene's germline CDR1 is SNHLY and CDR2 FYNNEI. Trimming removed 5 bases from V and 1 base from J, with 8 bases in between. This CDR3 spans 13 amino acids. The covered CDR3 bases are TGTGCCAGCAGTCGACAGAGGAACACTGAA. Translating gives CASSRQRNTE. The whole CDR3 reads CASSRQRNTEAFF.

This clone was counted at least ten times. Coverage ceases 3 residues before the CDR3 finishes, and the germline J gene fills in the end. The chain carries TRBV20-1 and TRBJ2-1; D not resolved. CDR1 and CDR2 from the germline V gene are DFQATT and SNEGSKA (reference sequence). V was cut by 5 bases and J by 9 bases, with 8 bases left in between. The CDR3 runs 10 residues. The CDR3 spells CSAPSGEQFF. Partial CDR3 DNA: TGCAGTGCTCCGTCAGGTGAG.

This clone was found many times. The CDR3 goes on 3 residues after the read ends, and that part is filled in from the germline J gene. The V and J genes are TRBV30 and TRBJ2-7, with D tentatively TRBD1 (6 bases). Germline-derived CDR1 and CDR2 are GTSNPN and SVGIG (reference sequence). V gave up 0 bases and J gave up 2 bases, with 11 bases separating them. The CDR3 totals 14 residues. The part of the CDR3 DNA that was read is TGTGCCTGGAGTGTATGGGGACACACCTACGAG. Protein sequence: CAWSVWGHTYE. The complete CDR3 reads CAWSVWGHTYEQYF.

This clone was counted many times. The read terminates 3 residues before the CDR3 end, so the remaining end is supplied by the germline J gene. This sequence joins TRBV5-4 and TRBJ2-4; 7 bases fit TRBD1. Germline assignment: CDR1 SGHNT and CDR2 YYREEE (reference sequence). This CDR3 region has 14 residues. V was clipped by 1 base and J by 3 bases; unmatched bases: 1. The sequenced part of the CDR3 DNA is TGTGCCAGCAGCTTGAGGGACAGCAAAAACATT. It encodes CASSLRDSKNI. The whole CDR3 protein reads CASSLRDSKNIQYF.

In this sample, this clone turned up many times. The observed sequence ends 3 residues before the CDR3 terminus, with the missing tail filled in from the germline J gene. The J gene is TRBJ2-2, the V gene TRBV18; D is perhaps TRBD1 (6 bases). Germline CDR1 is KGHSH and CDR2 is LQKENI. There are 16 residues in the CDR3. V lost 3 bases and J lost 5, with 16 bases in between. CDR3 bases read: TGTGCCAGCTCACCCCAATCCGGGACAAAGACCGGGGAG. Its protein is CASSPQSGTKTGE. The complete CDR3 protein is CASSPQSGTKTGELFF.

This clone came up many times. Coverage ceases 3 residues before the CDR3 finishes, and the germline J gene fills in the end. The V gene is TRBV4-1, the J gene TRBJ2-5; D is tentatively TRBD1 or TRBD2 (6 bases each). The CDR3 loop spans 13 amino acids. V was cut by 4 bases and J by 5 bases, with 11 bases left in between. From germline, CDR1 is MGHRA and CDR2 YSYEKL. Incomplete CDR3 DNA: TGCGCCAGCAGCCGTTGGAGGGGGGAGACC. Amino acid sequence: CASSRWRGET. The CDR3 reads in full as CASSRWRGETQYF.

This clone was counted at least ten times. The read gets to within 3 residues of the CDR3 end, and the germline J gene fills in the rest. This sequence joins TRBV30 and TRBJ2-3; tentatively, D is TRBD2 (5 bases). Trimming shortened V by 2 bases and J by 1 base, and 7 bases separated the two germline ends. The germline V gene has CDR1 GTSNPN and CDR2 SVGIG (reference sequence). The CDR3 runs to 13 residues. The CDR3 DNA, read in part, is TGTGCCTGGAGTCACGGGGGCACAGATACG. Translating it yields CAWSHGGTDT. The whole CDR3 sequence reads CAWSHGGTDTQYF.

Ten or more counts support this clone. CDR3 bases read: TGTGCCAGCTCAAGACTAGCGGGGGGAACTAGCACAGATACG. Amino acid sequence: CASSRLAGGTSTDT. The full CDR3 protein reads CASSRLAGGTSTDTQYF. V usage is TRBV18 and J usage is TRBJ2-3, with TRBD2 identical over 13 bases. The CDR3 end lies 3 residues beyond the end of the read and is filled in from the germline J gene. With 5 bases clipped from V and 0 bases from J, the junction kept 5 bases outside the gene matches. CDR1 is KGHSH and CDR2 is LQKENI in the germline V gene. The CDR3 runs 17 residues.

This clone came up many times. Read data end 3 residues before the CDR3 end; the end is taken from the germline J gene. The genes are TRBV6-1 and TRBJ2-7, with D uncertain. The CDR3 runs 14 residues. In germline, CDR1 is MNHNS, CDR2 SASEGT. Trimming took off 2 bases at V and 3 bases at J, with 11 bases between the two ends. The CDR3 bases that were read are TGTGCCAGCAGTGAAATAGATCCGATCTACGAG. It translates to CASSEIDPIYE. The CDR3 in full is CASSEIDPIYEQYF.

This clone was seen repeatedly, ten times or more. The DNA ends 3 residues before the CDR3 does, and the rest of the CDR3 is filled in from the germline J gene. The rearrangement links TRBV20-1 to TRBJ2-1; D not certain. Trimming pared 6 bases from V and 5 bases from J, leaving 17 bases between. This CDR3 contains 14 residues. Germline loops: CDR1 DFQATT, CDR2 SNEGSKA (reference sequence). The sequenced part of the CDR3 DNA is TGCAGTGCAGGAGAAGCGACCAGACACAATGAG. Residues: CSAGEATRHNE. The full CDR3 sequence reads CSAGEATRHNEQFF.

This clone has only a few counts. From the germline J gene comes the end of the CDR3, since the read stops 3 residues before it. This sequence joins TRBV5-1 and TRBJ2-5, with a tentative D call TRBD2 (6 bases). This CDR3 spans 13 amino acids. Trimming pared 4 bases from V and 7 bases from J, leaving 14 bases between. Germline CDR1 and CDR2: SGHRS and YFSETQ. The CDR3 sequence is CASSPGFGGTQYF. Partial CDR3 DNA: TGCGCCAGCAGCCCTGGGTTCGGGGGGACC.

This clone appeared many times. Read coverage stops 3 residues before the CDR3 terminus; the germline J gene supplies the remainder. The V and J genes are TRBV29-1 and TRBJ2-1; 10 bases fit TRBD2. After removal of 5 bases from V and 7 bases from J, the junction contained 14 bases not matched to a gene. Germline V gives CDR1 SQVTM, CDR2 ANQGSEA. The CDR3 loop spans 16 amino acids. CDR3 bases read: TGCAGCGTTCCCGCCGTTCCTAGCGGGAGCGTAAATGAG. Protein product: CSVPAVPSGSVNE. The whole CDR3 protein is CSVPAVPSGSVNEQFF.

This clone was picked up many times. The read ends 3 residues shy of where the CDR3 ends; the end is completed using the germline J gene. This chain connects TRBV14 to TRBJ1-6; tentative D call: TRBD1 (5 bases). Germline-derived CDR1 and CDR2 are SGHDN and FVKESK. The CDR3 is made up of 14 amino acids. V was cut by 0 bases and J by 5 bases, with 5 bases left in between. CDR3 in amino acids: CASSQETDNSPLHF. The sequenced part of the CDR3 DNA is TGTGCCAGCAGCCAAGAGACAGATAATTCACCC.

For this clone: The read falls 3 residues short of the CDR3 end, and the missing part is taken from the germline J gene. The rearrangement links TRBV5-1 to TRBJ2-3; TRBD1 is a possible D gene (5 bases). The germline V and J ends were trimmed by 4 bases and 2 bases, with 17 bases remaining between them. This CDR3 contains 16 residues. Germline lookup yields CDR1 SGHRS and CDR2 YFSETQ. Incomplete CDR3 DNA: TGCGCCAGCAGCCAGTTGGACAATCCAGACACAGATACG. Its protein is CASSQLDNPDTDT. The entire CDR3 is CASSQLDNPDTDTQYF.

This clone was observed many times. The read comes to an end 3 residues before the CDR3 does, leaving the germline J gene to fill in the end. V and J are TRBV5-6 and TRBJ1-6; possibly TRBD1 for D (5 bases). Germline CDR1 is SGHDT and CDR2 is YYEEEE. The CDR3 covers 13 residues. The sequenced part of the CDR3 DNA is TGTGCCAGCAGCTTGGACAGGTTCGCGGCC. It encodes CASSLDRFAA. The full CDR3 reads CASSLDRFAALHF. Full variable domain (rest looked up from reference TRBV5-6 and TRBJ1-6): DAGVTQSPTHLIKTRGQQVTLRCSPKSGHDTVSWYQQALGQGPQFIFQYYEEEERQRGNFPDRFSGHQFPNYSSELNVNALLLGDSALYLCASSLDRFAALHFGNGTRLTVT.

In this sample, this clone turned up many times. The CDR3 end lies 3 residues beyond the end of the read and is filled in from the germline J gene. The chain uses TRBV7-2 and TRBJ1-5; D gene unclear. The CDR3 sequence is 14 residues long. Germline V gene lookup returns CDR1 SGHTA and CDR2 FQGNSA. Trimming removed 2 bases at V and 1 base at J, with 6 bases between. The CDR3 DNA, read in part, is TGTGCCAGCAGCTTACGACTGAGCAATCAGCCC. Translation gives CASSLRLSNQP. The CDR3 reads in full as CASSLRLSNQPQHF.

This clone was observed at least ten times. The CDR3 end lies 3 residues beyond the end of the read and is filled in from the germline J gene. This chain uses TRBV27 with TRBJ2-4, with 7 bases aligning to TRBD1. Germline-derived CDR1 and CDR2 are MNHEY and SMNVEV (reference sequence). The CDR3 has 13 amino acids. Partial CDR3 DNA: TGTGCCAGCCTAGACAGTCAGGGGGAATTT. It encodes CASLDSQGEF. The full CDR3 is CASLDSQGEFQYF.

A word on this clone: Read data end 3 residues before the CDR3 end; the end is taken from the germline J gene. The J gene is TRBJ2-7, the V gene TRBV7-9; no firm D call. With 2 bases removed from V and 3 bases from J, the gap between germline ends came to 11 bases. This CDR3 has 14 residues. CDR1 is SEHNR, CDR2 FQNEAQ, per germline (reference sequence). The CDR3 here is CASSLTNKGYEQYF. Partial CDR3 DNA: TGTGCCAGCAGCTTAACCAACAAGGGCTACGAG.

A note on this clone: The read finishes 3 residues shy of the CDR3 end, and the germline J gene is used to complete it. The rearrangement uses TRBV2 and TRBJ1-2, with D tentatively TRBD1 (6 bases). Trimming shortened V by 5 bases and J by 6 bases, and 16 bases separated the two germline ends. The CDR3 consists of 14 residues. CDR1 and CDR2 from the germline V gene are SNHLY and FYNNEI. CDR3 bases read: TGTGCCAGCAGTACATTGACAGGAGGAAATGGC. This gives the protein CASSTLTGGNG. The full CDR3 reads CASSTLTGGNGYTF.

This clone was detected many times. Partial CDR3 DNA: TGTGCCTGGAGTGTAGACATGTTTCTAGGC. Residues: CAWSVDMFLG. The complete CDR3 sequence is CAWSVDMFLGYTF. The chain uses TRBV30 and TRBJ1-2; D ambiguous. The read terminates 3 residues before the CDR3 end, so the remaining end is supplied by the germline J gene. This CDR3 has 13 amino acids. CDR1 is GTSNPN and CDR2 is SVGIG in the germline V gene (reference sequence).

This clone was seen ten or more times. The read ends 3 residues before the CDR3 terminus; that terminus is restored from the germline J gene. The gene calls are TRBV5-4 and TRBJ1-3; TRBD1 might be the D (5 bases). V was cut by 4 bases and J by 8 bases, with 13 bases left in between. The germline gives CDR1 SGHNT, CDR2 YYREEE (reference sequence). The CDR3 loop spans 13 amino acids. CDR3 residues: CASSPPDKDTIYF. The sequenced CDR3 bases are TGTGCCAGCAGCCCGCCGGACAAGGACACC.

This clone was detected many times. The CDR3 end lies 3 residues beyond the end of the read and is filled in from the germline J gene. This chain links TRBV6-2 or TRBV6-3 with TRBJ2-7; weak D call: TRBD1 (6 bases). V was pared by 4 bases and J by 3 bases, with 10 bases between. Germline-derived CDR1 and CDR2 are MNHEY and SVGEGT. The CDR3 loop spans 13 amino acids. CDR3 sequence reads: CASSLDRIYEQYF. The DNA read from the CDR3 is TGTGCCAGCAGTTTGGACAGAATCTACGAG.

This clone has a count of ten or more. The read halts 3 residues ahead of the CDR3 end, with the missing end drawn from the germline J gene. The chain joins TRBV30 to TRBJ2-6; D not resolved. From germline, CDR1 is GTSNPN and CDR2 SVGIG (reference sequence). Trimming pared 2 bases from V and 0 bases from J, leaving 8 bases between. The CDR3 is made up of 15 amino acids. CDR3 bases read: TGTGCCTGGAGTCCCGTGCGCTCTGGGGCCAACGTC. It yields the protein CAWSPVRSGANV. The whole CDR3 reads CAWSPVRSGANVLTF.

This clone has at least ten counts. Coverage ceases 3 residues before the CDR3 finishes, and the germline J gene fills in the end. This chain uses TRBV10-2 with TRBJ2-7; 11 positions agree with TRBD2. Germline V CDR1 and CDR2: WSHSY, SAAADI. V lost 5 bases and J lost 3; bases outside the gene matches: 0. The CDR3 sequence is 13 residues long. CDR3 protein: CASSTSGSYEQYF. The CDR3 DNA, read in part, is TGCGCCAGCAGTACTAGCGGGAGCTACGAG.

This clone was seen ten or more times. The sequenced fragment ends 3 residues before the CDR3 boundary, so the rest is inferred from the germline J gene. The chain couples TRBV4-1 to TRBJ1-2, with D hard to call. Trimming left V 1 base short and J 4 bases short, with 10 bases between. Germline CDR1 is MGHRA and CDR2 is YSYEKL. This CDR3 is built from 14 residues. The part of the CDR3 DNA that was read is TGCGCCAGCAGCCAAGGAGGGTCGGCCTATGGC. Translated, it gives CASSQGGSAYG. Given in full, the CDR3 is CASSQGGSAYGYTF.

This clone came up many times. With the read ending 3 residues before the CDR3 end, the germline J gene is used to fill in that end. The rearrangement links TRBV27 to TRBJ2-3; a possible D gene is TRBD1 (5 bases). The CDR3 length is 15 residues. The germline V gene has CDR1 MNHEY and CDR2 SMNVEV (reference sequence). V dropped 5 bases and J dropped 5 bases, with 17 bases sitting between them. Incomplete CDR3 DNA: TGTGCCAGCAGTCCCTCCGACAGCCTCGGAGATACG. Translation gives CASSPSDSLGDT. The CDR3 in full is CASSPSDSLGDTQYF.

This clone was counted at least ten times. The sequenced CDR3 bases are TGTGCCTGGAGTGGTTCAACAGGGGCTTTAGTGGAGACC. Translated: CAWSGSTGALVET. The entire CDR3 sequence reads CAWSGSTGALVETQYF. The chain recombines TRBV30 with TRBJ2-5, with 7 bases identical to TRBD1. The CDR3 extends 3 residues past the end of the read, so its final part is completed from the germline J gene. There are 16 residues in the CDR3. Germline V lookup: CDR1 GTSNPN, CDR2 SVGIG (reference sequence). After removal of 1 base from V and 5 bases from J, the junction contained 13 bases not matched to a gene.

This clone was detected many times. The read terminates 3 residues ahead of where the CDR3 ends, so the germline J gene completes it. The rearrangement links TRBV7-2 to TRBJ1-1; a possible D gene is TRBD1 (5 bases). Germline V CDR1 and CDR2: SGHTA, FQGNSA. V was shortened by 1 base and J by 0 bases, with 9 bases between the two germline ends. This CDR3 is 15 amino acids long. Incomplete CDR3 DNA: TGTGCCAGCAGCTTAGGGGCGGGGCTGAACACTGAA. Its protein product is CASSLGAGLNTE. Given in full, the CDR3 is CASSLGAGLNTEAFF.